The T cell receptor (beta chain) under discussion was sequenced for a study of T cells in Graves' hyperthyroidism and ophthalmopathy. Amplified regions were TCR beta CDR3 sequences from RNA transcripts. Primed by the HTBI set, a first-round RT-PCR was run on the TCR CDR3. TCRdb used MiXCR to reprocess the multiplex PCR reads, holding one entry per CDR3 protein. This table holds about 360,000 distinct CDR3 sequences, roughly an eighth found once. Broader study findings: Most thyroid-expanded clonotypes above 0.001 were also found in blood.

The CDR3 runs to 10 residues. Trimming cost V 8 bases and J 7 bases, with 9 bases left between them. Germline CDR1 is MGHRA and CDR2 is YSYEKL. Uncontrolled infection, other autoimmune disease, pregnancy or lactation disqualified patients from enrolment. PBMCs were obtained from about 10 ml fresh peripheral blood. On this clonotype itself: The antigen remains unidentified.

The sequenced sample was blood. V usage is TRBV4-1 and J usage is TRBJ2-7; D ambiguous. The sequence came from a woman aged 18-29 years with Graves' hyperthyroidism. Here the CDR3 reads CASAGPEQYF. As DNA, the CDR3 is TGCGCCAGCGCCGGGCCTGAGCAGTACTTC.